The present T cell receptor beta chain was sequenced within a study of cytomegalovirus exposure and HLA in healthy donors (dated by TCRdb to 2015 to 2018). As for the study more broadly: An earlier analysis of more than 550 of the donors reported 276 Gb of sequence data and 117 million unique TCR beta sequences obtained from around 190 million T cells. An early release that covered approximately 600 HLA-typed donors contained about 300 gigabases of sequencing data and 70 million to 100 million unique TCR sequences. The genetic ancestry cluster associated with self-reported Caucasian donors included approximately 85% of the approximately 400 genotyped donors. The study aimed to test whether signatures of past pathogen exposure could be identified by cataloging public T cell receptors. The study profiled the T cell repertoires of approximately 700 subjects by immunosequencing and related them to cytomegalovirus serostatus. Besides the first cohort of approximately 710 subjects, a separate validation cohort made up of 95 to 150 different subjects was used. To predict cytomegalovirus infection status, the study combined high-throughput TCR immunosequencing, statistical association of individual TCRs with disease status, and machine learning. A later analysis re-analyzed previously published TCR beta repertoires from roughly 630 donors and added high-resolution HLA genotyping to study TCR occurrence patterns. The later analysis used no new phenotypic data to find candidate immune exposures, relying instead on TCR beta sequences and their occurrence across donors. To decide whether each TCR beta V gene segment behaved as functional or pseudogenic, an earlier analysis of fewer than 750 of the donors relied on high-throughput TCR beta sequencing. Donor age, sex, ethnicity and CMV serostatus were compiled together with the repertoire data. In a later genetic analysis, genome-wide SNP genotypes for about three fifths of the roughly 670 donors were used, and that subset was treated as a discovery cohort. Every discovery cohort repertoire had been produced on one sequencing platform. Both class I and class II loci were covered by HLA typing, at four-digit resolution. The number of typed donors differed by locus: about 620-640 for A, B, C, DRB1 and DQB1; about 520 for DQA1; 600 to 610 for DPA1; and about 470 for DPB1. Five DR-DQ haplotypes were treated as single units for association and clustering because of strong linkage in the cohort. Among almost 400 genotyped donors of the cohort, an average of approximately 250,000 unique TCR beta nucleotide sequences were sequenced per donor, about a sixth of them non-productive.

To note about this clone: The clone's antigen remains unknown. No clone much larger than this one lies a single base away; base qualities are absent.

The cohort was made up of approximately 670 healthy bone marrow donors. All cohort members were sampled while nominally healthy, although unrecorded immune exposures were likely present. The donor was CMV seropositive and belonged to the group of 250 to 300 seropositive cohort members. Every donor gave a peripheral blood sample, and the peripheral blood mononuclear cells from that sample were used for TCR beta sequencing. Genomic DNA extraction from the blood cell samples was performed with the Qiagen DNeasy Blood Extraction Kit. Clipping removes 7 bases from V and 8 bases from J, with 12 as the unmatched junction base count. CDR1 and CDR2, per the germline V gene (reference sequence), are MNHEY and SMNVEV. Measured from the cysteine to the phenylalanine, the CDR3 is 14 residues long. Only the CDR3 DNA stays, 42 bases, in frame from base 1. The study at large found these results: A few of the identified cytomegalovirus-associated TCR beta chains were confirmed in vitro to be specific for cytomegalovirus antigens. When HLA alleles, especially DR and DQ, strongly co-occurred, TCR associations were difficult to assign to individual alleles. At a false discovery rate of 0.05, a later analysis linked about 16,000 TCR beta sequences to specific HLA alleles. A group of highly shared sequence variants was considered likely to be a technical artifact of the sequencing pipeline. In a later analysis, HLA-associated TCR beta chains showed more clonal expansion and lower generation probabilities than non-associated chains that were equally common. The cohort was sequenced for TCR beta chains only, and without alpha or paired-chain data the features that could be detected were limited. In the study, 164 TCR beta chains were listed as associated with cytomegalovirus. Correlated functional status among segregating V segments might be attributable to linkage disequilibrium, but an unknown experimental factor could not be ruled out. In a later analysis, TCR association rates were found to vary across HLA loci, with the most associated TCRs seen for DRB1 alleles and the fewest for HLA-C alleles. The authors suggested that the approach could potentially be extended to other disease states and immunological phenotypes. An earlier analysis of approximately 500 of the donors showed that most TCR beta V segments appeared in productive rearrangements either about 87% or about 30% of the time, which broadly matched IMGT annotations. V-gene and J-gene trimming of TCR beta chains was associated with a missense DCLRE1C variant in a later genetic analysis, and the association was replicated in an independent cohort. The classifier was reported to diagnose cytomegalovirus status with high specificity and sensitivity in both the original cohort and the validation cohort. In a later genetic analysis, fewer N-insertions in productive TCRs were reported among donors in an Asian-associated ancestry cluster than the roughly 710-donor mean. HLA typing was unavailable for some donors at each locus, so association tests used only the typed subset. A further reported finding was that TCR beta sequences accurately predicted the HLA-A and HLA-B alleles for most subjects in the first cohort. A later analysis reported that several top co-occurrence clusters appeared linked to parvovirus B19, influenza, CMV and Epstein-Barr virus. Most CMV-associated TCR beta chains appeared to be HLA-restricted in a later analysis, and the HLA associations seemed to be driven largely by CMV exposure. Roughly uniform sequencing depth across donors was assumed in presence/absence analyses, although this assumption may not hold. CMV serostatus was the only immune exposure information available for the cohort. Because counts were too low, seventeen rarely observed V segments, including chromosome 9 orphons, were excluded from the earlier analysis of some 540 of the donors. Across donors, most TCR sequences were observed very rarely, whereas some public TCRs were present in many individuals. The 87-base-pair reads could not distinguish some IMGT-functional V segments, including TRBV6-2 and TRBV6-3, so those segments were excluded.

Library prep was done by the immunoSEQ multiplex PCR assay. The multiplex PCR relied on a mix of 60 forward primers for TCR Vbeta segments and 13 reverse primers for TCR Jbeta segments. The CDR3 region of rearranged TCR beta genes was amplified from genomic DNA by a multiplex PCR assay. On the Illumina HiSeq System, the amplified TCR beta libraries were sequenced as 87-base-pair reads. Per the source publication's procedure: In a later analysis, some 80 million unique TCR beta chains were counted across the 650 to 750 repertoires, and roughly 9.9 million of these chains were shared by at least two donors. Raw reads were error-corrected and collapsed into unique sequences by a nearest-neighbor algorithm in which closely related sequences were merged to remove PCR and sequencing errors. Alignment of CDR3 sequences to IMGT reference sequences was used to assign V, D and J gene segments. For a sequence to be retained, a match of at least six nucleotides to both a V gene segment and a J gene segment was required. A rearrangement was called productive if the CDR3 had no stop codons and remained in frame with V and J, and every other rearrangement was called non-productive. Following IMGT convention, CDR3 was defined as the stretch from the second conserved V-encoded cysteine up to the conserved J-encoded phenylalanine. Sequences without an unambiguous match to a single V gene segment were excluded from the earlier analysis of about 630 of the donors. An earlier analysis of 587 of the donors classified V segments as functional when productive rearrangements were above 56.7% and as segregating when the standard deviation between donors was above 5%. To diagnose cytomegalovirus status from the catalog of TCR beta chain sequences, a statistical classification framework was built. A later analysis assigned V and J genes by comparing TCR nucleotide sequences with IMGT/GENE-DB human TR gene sequences. A later analysis assigned CDR3 sequences and most-parsimonious VDJ recombination scenarios with the TCRdist pipeline. A later analysis defined each TCR beta chain by its CDR3 amino acid sequence plus V-gene family, and excluded reads lacking a unique V-gene family. To address suspected cross-contamination and a sequencing artifact, a later analysis removed over 500 highly shared, low-generation-probability nucleotide sequences. A later analysis calculated a clonal expansion index for each public chain from normalized within-repertoire ranks of inferred template counts. In a later analysis, generation probabilities were computed using a VDJ recombination model fitted to out-of-frame rearrangements, and the results were checked against IGoR. In a later analysis, hypergeometric tests were used to score TCR-TCR, TCR-HLA and TCR-CMV co-occurrence, with a repertoire-size bias correction applied to TCR pairs. A later analysis estimated false discovery rates by permuting HLA or CMV assignments 20 times. A later analysis grouped co-occurring TCRs with DBSCAN, adding TCRdist sequence similarity when clustering within HLA-allele-positive subsets. Repertoires with fewer than 30,000 or more than 120,000 public chains were left out of co-occurrence clustering, as were five repertoires with anomalous nucleotide sharing. This immuneACCESS table, as held by TCRdb, lists in-frame sequences with V and J called but not all clones. Of the missing ones, under half trace to an unresolved V gene in checked studies; the others have no known cause. That table gives V, J and clone size, and the DNA gave D and trimming. In this sample the table shows 150,000 to 200,000 clones, about 9% of which occur a single time. The ten largest clones capture 1% to 1.5% of the sample.

The sequenced sample consisted of PBMCs. The receptor comes from a woman in her 30s in good health and CMV-seropositive. The chain was built from TRBV27 and TRBJ1-2; 8 bases in the junction line up with TRBD1. The DNA sequence is TGTGCCAGCACCCAGGGGGCAGGGGTCGACGGCTACACCTTC. Translated, it reads CASTQGAGVDGYTF.